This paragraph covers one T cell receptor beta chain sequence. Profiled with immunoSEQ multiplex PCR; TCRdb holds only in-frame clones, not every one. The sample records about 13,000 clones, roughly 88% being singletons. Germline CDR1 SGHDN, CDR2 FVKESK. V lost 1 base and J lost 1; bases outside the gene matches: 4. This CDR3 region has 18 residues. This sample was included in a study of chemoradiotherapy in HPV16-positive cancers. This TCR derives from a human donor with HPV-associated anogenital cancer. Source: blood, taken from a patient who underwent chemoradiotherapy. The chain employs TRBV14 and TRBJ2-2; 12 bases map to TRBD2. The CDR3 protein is CASSQGLAGAQNTGELFF. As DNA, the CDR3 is TGTGCCAGCAGCCAAGGACTAGCGGGGGCCCAGAACACCGGGGAGCTGTTTTTT.